The 5 T cell receptor beta chains below all came from one sample that was sequenced in a study of neoadjuvant anti-PD-1 for oral cavity cancer. The time point here: after neoadjuvant nivolumab, at surgical resection. The data were produced by immunoSEQ multiplex PCR, yet TCRdb's version contains in-frame clones alone and is incomplete. The table has about 14,000 clones, 60% to 75% seen once. Sequencing was performed on PBMCs, taken after nivolumab (anti-PD-1) treatment. The receptors derive from a person between 35 and 79 years old with oral cavity squamous cell carcinoma.

This chain connects TRBV7-2 to TRBJ2-3; tentatively, D is TRBD1 (5 bases). This CDR3 region has 13 residues. Trimming removed 5 bases from V and 5 bases from J, with 11 bases in between. Germline V gives CDR1 SGHTA, CDR2 FQGNSA. The CDR3 reads CASSAQAKDTQYF. Written as DNA, the CDR3 is TGTGCCAGCAGCGCACAGGCGAAAGATACGCAGTATTTT. Supplemented by reference TRBV7-2 and TRBJ2-3, the full variable domain reads GAGVSQSPSNKVTEKGKDVELRCDPISGHTALYWYRQSLGQGLEFLIYFQGNSAPDKSGLPSDRFSAERTGGSVSTLTIQRTQQEDSAVYLCASSAQAKDTQYFGPGTRLTVL.

The chain is built from TRBV7-6 and TRBJ2-7; perhaps TRBD2 as D (6 bases). The CDR3 has 14 residues. The ends were cut back, 5 bases at V and 1 base at J, with 12 bases in the middle. Germline V CDR1 and CDR2: SGHVS, FNYEAQ. The CDR3 spells CASSPAGRSYEQYF. The CDR3 coding sequence is TGTGCCAGCAGCCCAGCGGGCCGGTCCTACGAGCAGTACTTC.

This sequence joins TRBV7-9 and TRBJ1-1, with D hard to call. CDR1 is SEHNR and CDR2 is FQNEAQ in the germline V gene (reference sequence). V was pared by 5 bases and J by 0 bases, with 7 bases between. The CDR3 is 13 amino acids. Here the CDR3 reads CASSLLMNTEAFF. DNA of the CDR3: TGTGCCAGCAGCCTACTCATGAACACTGAAGCTTTCTTT. Together with reference TRBV7-9 and TRBJ1-1, the CDR3 gives the full variable domain: DTGVSQNPRHKITKRGQNVTFRCDPISEHNRLYWYRQTLGQGPEFLTYFQNEAQLEKSRLLSDRFSAERPKGSFSTLEIQRTEQGDSAMYLCASSLLMNTEAFFGQGTRLTVV.

CDR3 DNA: TGTGCCAGCAGTCACGACAGGGTAGAGACCCAGTACTTC. Its translation is CASSHDRVETQYF. The rearrangement joins TRBV6-1 to TRBJ2-5, with 7 bases identical to TRBD1. The CDR3 has 13 amino acids. Germline values: CDR1 MNHNS, CDR2 SASEGT. After removal of 5 bases from V and 4 bases from J, the junction contained 4 bases not matched to a gene.

The chain employs TRBV6-5 and TRBJ2-1; D gene ambiguous. The V gene's germline CDR1 is MNHEY and CDR2 SVGAGI. The CDR3 has 13 amino acids. V dropped 8 bases and J dropped 6 bases, with 14 bases sitting between them. CDR3 bases: TGTGCCAGCCGAGGTCTCGGTCGCAATGAGCAGTTCTTC. The encoded protein is CASRGLGRNEQFF.